This TCR beta chain was sequenced during a study of cytomegalovirus exposure and HLA in healthy donors. Overall study results and limits: The study listed some 160 cytomegalovirus-associated TCR beta chains. Three CMV-associated chains were confirmed in vitro to be specific for CMV antigens. When a later analysis was performed, an Asian-associated ancestry cluster reportedly had fewer N-insertions than the roughly 630-donor mean.

Primers included in the PCR were 60 Vbeta and 13 Jbeta primers. TCRdb's copy holds only in-frame clones and misses some; the assay was immunoSEQ multiplex PCR. The repertoire consists of about 150,000 clones, with about 76% occurring once and the leading ten covering approximately 7.7%. In its sample, this clone was seen a few times. No antigen is known for it. The CDR3 loop spans 14 amino acids. Trimming shortened V by 0 bases and J by 7 bases, and 12 bases separated the two germline ends. From germline, CDR1 is LNHDA and CDR2 SQIVND (reference sequence). Sample: PBMCs. This chain uses TRBV19 with TRBJ2-5; possible D gene TRBD1, 5 bases. This TCR was recovered from a man aged 30-40 years in good health and CMV-seropositive. The CDR3 region is CASSIDRVQGTQYF. DNA of the CDR3: TGTGCCAGTAGTATAGATCGGGTCCAGGGGACCCAGTACTTC.